These 5 T cell receptor beta chains came from one sample sequenced in a study of PD-1 blockade in classical Hodgkin lymphoma. Each and every patient relapsed after autologous stem cell transplantation, and patients got differing brentuximab vedotin exposure. The assay was immunoSEQ multiplex PCR, and TCRdb's table has in-frame clones only and misses some. Of 90,000 to 120,000 clones in the sample, roughly nine tenths were seen once. Sequenced material: peripheral blood mononuclear cells (PBMCs), taken before the second cycle of nivolumab. The receptors shown here come from a human donor with classical Hodgkin lymphoma.

This chain joins TRBV4-3 and TRBJ2-7; the match to TRBD2 covers 10 bases. With V trimmed by 5 bases and J by 0 bases, 4 bases remained unmatched. The CDR3 runs to 15 residues. Germline CDR1 LGHNA, CDR2 YSLEER. CDR3 coding DNA: TGCGCCAGCAGCACCGGGACTAGCGACTCCTACGAGCAGTACTTC. This gives the protein CASSTGTSDSYEQYF.

The CDR3: CASGTGQTYGYTF. CDR3 nucleotide sequence: TGTGCCAGTGGGACAGGCCAAACCTATGGCTACACCTTC. This rearrangement joins TRBV2 to TRBJ1-2, with 8 bases lining up with TRBD1. V lost 9 bases and J lost 4; bases outside the gene matches: 7. This CDR3 comprises 13 residues. Germline assignment: CDR1 SNHLY and CDR2 FYNNEI.

About this clone: Other DNA sequences in the sample encode the same CDR3. The chain employs TRBV5-1 and TRBJ1-1, with D unclear. Germline V gene sequence: CDR1 SGHRS, CDR2 YFSETQ. V lost 0 bases and J lost 0, with 9 bases in between. This CDR3 region has 15 residues. The CDR3 region has the DNA TGCGCCAGCAGCTTGGATAGACAAATGAACACTGAAGCTTTCTTT. Its protein product is CASSLDRQMNTEAFF.

The V gene is TRBV28, the J gene TRBJ2-7; D gene unclear. The V end was cut by 5 bases, the J end by 2 bases, with 13 bases between. Germline CDR1 and CDR2: MDHEN and SYDVKM. The CDR3 contains 14 residues. The CDR3 DNA sequence: TGTGCCAGCAGTCCGCACGAACTCGCCTACGAGCAGTACTTC. It translates to CASSPHELAYEQYF.

The V call is TRBV5-1, the J call TRBJ2-1, with 7 bases identical to TRBD2. Losses at the gene ends were 1 base for V and 5 bases for J; bases not matched to a gene: 6. CDR1 is SGHRS, CDR2 YFSETQ, per germline. There are 15 residues in the CDR3. CDR3 residues: CASSLSSGKHNEQFF. CDR3 DNA sequence: TGCGCCAGCAGCTTGTCCAGCGGGAAACACAATGAGCAGTTCTTC.